These T cell receptor beta chains were read from a single sample in a study of T cells in tumors after PD-1 blockade. Measured with immunoSEQ multiplex PCR; TCRdb has only the in-frame clones, and not every one. The table has some 14,000 clones, around four fifths seen once. Sequencing was performed on PBMCs, taken after anti-PD-1 treatment. These receptors all come from a human donor with basal cell carcinoma. Each CDR3 is given without its conserved first and last residue. The D gene is left open where the match is weak.

d_call: NA
j_call: TRBJ1-2
v_call: TRBV6-5
cdr3_length: 10
cdr3_aa: ASSPGGYGYT

d_call: NA
j_call: TRBJ1-1
v_call: TRBV18
cdr3_length: 12
cdr3_aa: ASSPFLDTPEAF

d_call: NA
j_call: TRBJ2-7
v_call: TRBV24-1
cdr3_length: 11
cdr3_aa: ATSDRYSYEQY

d_call: NA
j_call: TRBJ1-1
v_call: TRBV10-2
cdr3_length: 12
cdr3_aa: ASSDWQGATEAF

d_call: NA
j_call: TRBJ2-1
v_call: TRBV19
cdr3_length: 10
cdr3_aa: ASSMGATEQF

d_call: NA
j_call: TRBJ1-1
v_call: TRBV23-1
cdr3_length: 10
cdr3_aa: ASSHRPCTAF

d_call: NA
j_call: TRBJ1-1
v_call: TRBV30
cdr3_length: 11
cdr3_aa: AWSEGQYTEAF

d_call: NA
j_call: TRBJ2-1
v_call: TRBV4-1
cdr3_length: 17
cdr3_aa: ASSHLGFRGNRAYNEQF

d_call: NA
j_call: TRBJ1-4
v_call: TRBV7-9
cdr3_length: 13
cdr3_aa: ASSPGTTTNEKLF

d_call: NA
j_call: TRBJ2-5
v_call: TRBV27
cdr3_length: 12
cdr3_aa: ASSVGPRQETQY

d_call: TRBD2
j_call: TRBJ2-7
v_call: TRBV2
cdr3_length: 14
cdr3_aa: ASSDSGTSVSREQY

d_call: TRBD2
j_call: TRBJ2-5
v_call: TRBV5-5
cdr3_length: 14
cdr3_aa: ASSLEVAGGQETQY

d_call: NA
j_call: TRBJ2-1
v_call: TRBV5-1
cdr3_length: 14
cdr3_aa: ASSLAVKGDYNEQF

d_call: NA
j_call: TRBJ2-2
v_call: TRBV4-2
cdr3_length: 17
cdr3_aa: ASSLVSFASVRNTGELF

d_call: TRBD2
j_call: TRBJ2-7
v_call: TRBV27
cdr3_length: 11
cdr3_aa: ASWQRGGYEQY

d_call: NA
j_call: TRBJ1-1
v_call: TRBV30
cdr3_length: 14
cdr3_aa: AWSVRPQLGRTEAF

d_call: NA
j_call: TRBJ2-3
v_call: TRBV2
cdr3_length: 11
cdr3_aa: ASSPPFSDTQY

d_call: NA
j_call: TRBJ1-1
v_call: TRBV5-4
cdr3_length: 12
cdr3_aa: ASRIGGAETEAF

d_call: NA
j_call: TRBJ2-3
v_call: TRBV6-5
cdr3_length: 11
cdr3_aa: ASSQTRLGTQY

d_call: TRBD1
j_call: TRBJ1-2
v_call: TRBV7-9
cdr3_length: 12
cdr3_aa: ASSRQGAGYGYT

d_call: TRBD1
j_call: TRBJ1-2
v_call: TRBV7-8
cdr3_length: 13
cdr3_aa: ASSIRTGRGDGYT

d_call: NA
j_call: TRBJ2-1
v_call: TRBV9
cdr3_length: 13
cdr3_aa: ASSVGGGAGNEQF

d_call: TRBD1
j_call: TRBJ1-6
v_call: TRBV4-1
cdr3_length: 14
cdr3_aa: ASSQVLDRVHSPLH

d_call: NA
j_call: TRBJ1-1
v_call: TRBV12-3/TRBV12-4
cdr3_length: 11
cdr3_aa: ASSLIGGTEAF

d_call: NA
j_call: TRBJ2-7
v_call: TRBV2
cdr3_length: 12
cdr3_aa: ASTYGTLTYEQY

d_call: TRBD2
j_call: TRBJ2-1
v_call: TRBV9
cdr3_length: 14
cdr3_aa: ASSVAGRGGYNEQF

d_call: NA
j_call: TRBJ2-1
v_call: TRBV6-4
cdr3_length: 9
cdr3_aa: ASIANNEQF

d_call: NA
j_call: TRBJ1-1
v_call: TRBV7-9
cdr3_length: 15
cdr3_aa: ASSRTPLTLGNTEAF

d_call: TRBD2
j_call: TRBJ2-1
v_call: TRBV6-5
cdr3_length: 13
cdr3_aa: ASTMSGASYNEQF

d_call: TRBD2
j_call: TRBJ2-5
v_call: TRBV2
cdr3_length: 13
cdr3_aa: ASSEAGGAQETQY

d_call: NA
j_call: TRBJ1-6
v_call: TRBV21-1
cdr3_length: 12
cdr3_aa: ASSKRGGGSPLH

d_call: NA
j_call: TRBJ2-5
v_call: TRBV5-4
cdr3_length: 12
cdr3_aa: ASSRVGKVETQY

d_call: NA
j_call: TRBJ2-7
v_call: TRBV18
cdr3_length: 12
cdr3_aa: ASSPREGVYEQY

d_call: NA
j_call: TRBJ1-2
v_call: TRBV6-1
cdr3_length: 12
cdr3_aa: ASSEARGATGYT

d_call: TRBD1
j_call: TRBJ1-1
v_call: TRBV29-1
cdr3_length: 10
cdr3_aa: SVRQGNTEAF

d_call: TRBD1
j_call: TRBJ1-4
v_call: TRBV28
cdr3_length: 13
cdr3_aa: ASSSPGQGDEKLF

d_call: TRBD1
j_call: TRBJ1-1
v_call: TRBV12-3/TRBV12-4
cdr3_length: 11
cdr3_aa: ASSRDSHTEAF

d_call: NA
j_call: TRBJ1-3
v_call: TRBV15
cdr3_length: 13
cdr3_aa: ATSPTREGVNTIY

d_call: TRBD2
j_call: TRBJ2-6
v_call: TRBV7-8
cdr3_length: 18
cdr3_aa: ASSSGLAGGPSSGANVLT

d_call: TRBD1
j_call: TRBJ1-6
v_call: TRBV27
cdr3_length: 12
cdr3_aa: ASSFEQGLSPLH

d_call: TRBD2
j_call: TRBJ2-5
v_call: TRBV13
cdr3_length: 14
cdr3_aa: ASSLFGRAGRETQY

d_call: TRBD1
j_call: TRBJ2-7
v_call: TRBV15
cdr3_length: 14
cdr3_aa: ATSREIGTGHYEQY

d_call: NA
j_call: TRBJ1-1
v_call: TRBV7-2
cdr3_length: 11
cdr3_aa: ASSLRLDTEAF